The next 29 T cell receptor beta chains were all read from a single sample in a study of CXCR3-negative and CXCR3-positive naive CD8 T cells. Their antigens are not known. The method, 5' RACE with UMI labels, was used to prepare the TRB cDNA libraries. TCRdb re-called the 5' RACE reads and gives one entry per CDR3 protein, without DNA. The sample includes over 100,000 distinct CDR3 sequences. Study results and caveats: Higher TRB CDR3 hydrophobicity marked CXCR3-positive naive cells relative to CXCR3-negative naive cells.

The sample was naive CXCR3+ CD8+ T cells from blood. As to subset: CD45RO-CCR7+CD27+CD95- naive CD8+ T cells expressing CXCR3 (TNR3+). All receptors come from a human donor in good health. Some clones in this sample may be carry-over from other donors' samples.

The CDR3 sequence is CASSSRDRGVSYYEQYF. This chain connects TRBV12-3 or TRBV12-4 to TRBJ2-7; TCRdb's D call, TRBD1, is unchecked because there is no DNA. The length of the CDR3 is 17 residues.

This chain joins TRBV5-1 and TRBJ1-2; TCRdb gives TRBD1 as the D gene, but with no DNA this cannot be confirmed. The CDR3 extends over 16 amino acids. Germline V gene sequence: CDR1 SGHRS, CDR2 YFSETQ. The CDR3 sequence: CASSLERGLRDYGYTF.

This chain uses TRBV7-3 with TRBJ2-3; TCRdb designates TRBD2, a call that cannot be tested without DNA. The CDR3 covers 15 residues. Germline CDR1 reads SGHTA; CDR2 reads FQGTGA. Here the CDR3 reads CASSSGAGVTDTQYF.

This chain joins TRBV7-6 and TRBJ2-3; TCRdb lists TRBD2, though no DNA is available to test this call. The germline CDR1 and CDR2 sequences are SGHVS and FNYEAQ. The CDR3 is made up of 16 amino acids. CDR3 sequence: CASSHTSDNPTDTQYF. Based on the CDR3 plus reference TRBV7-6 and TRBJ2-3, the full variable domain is GAGVSQSPRYKVTKRGQDVALRCDPISGHVSLYWYRQALGQGPEFLTYFNYEAQQDKSGLPNDRFSAERPEGSISTLTIQRTEQRDSAMYRCASSHTSDNPTDTQYFGPGTRLTVL.

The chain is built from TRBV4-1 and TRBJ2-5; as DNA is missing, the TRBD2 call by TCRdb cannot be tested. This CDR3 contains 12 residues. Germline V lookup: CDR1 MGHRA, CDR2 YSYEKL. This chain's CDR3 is CASSGLRETQYF.

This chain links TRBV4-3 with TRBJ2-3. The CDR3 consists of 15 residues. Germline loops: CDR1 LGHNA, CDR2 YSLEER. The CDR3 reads CASSQDFRSPDTQYF.

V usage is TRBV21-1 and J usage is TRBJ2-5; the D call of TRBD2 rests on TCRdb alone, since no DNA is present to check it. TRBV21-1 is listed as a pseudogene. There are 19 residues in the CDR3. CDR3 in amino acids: CASSSLAGYYLPSGETQYF.

CDR3 amino acids: CASSSDSYEQHF. V is TRBV7-9 and J is TRBJ2-7. The CDR3 length is 12 residues. Per the germline V gene, CDR1 is SEHNR and CDR2 is FQNEAQ (reference sequence).

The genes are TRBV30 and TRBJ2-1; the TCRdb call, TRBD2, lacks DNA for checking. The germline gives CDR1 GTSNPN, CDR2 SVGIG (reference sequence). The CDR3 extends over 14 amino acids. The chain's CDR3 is CAWSPGLSYNEQFF.

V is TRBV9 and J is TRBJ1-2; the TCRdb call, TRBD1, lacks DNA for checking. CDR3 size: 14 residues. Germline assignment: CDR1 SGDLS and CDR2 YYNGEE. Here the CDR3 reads CASSVYGGSDGYTF. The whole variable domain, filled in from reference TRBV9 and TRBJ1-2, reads DSGVTQTPKHLITATGQRVTLRCSPRSGDLSVYWYQQSLDQGLQFLIQYYNGEERAKGNILERFSAQQFPDLHSELNLSSLELGDSALYFCASSVYGGSDGYTFGSGTRLTVV.

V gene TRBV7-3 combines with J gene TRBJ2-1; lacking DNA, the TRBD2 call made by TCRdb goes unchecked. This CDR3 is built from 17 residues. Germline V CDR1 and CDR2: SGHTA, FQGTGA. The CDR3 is CASSSHPLAGSYNEQFF.

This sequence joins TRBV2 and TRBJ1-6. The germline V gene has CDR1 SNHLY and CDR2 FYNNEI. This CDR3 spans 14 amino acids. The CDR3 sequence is CASSERIYNSPLHF.

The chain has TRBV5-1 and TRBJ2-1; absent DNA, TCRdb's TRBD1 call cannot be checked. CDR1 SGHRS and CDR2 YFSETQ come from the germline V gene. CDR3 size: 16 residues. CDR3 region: CASSLAEGGAGREQFF.

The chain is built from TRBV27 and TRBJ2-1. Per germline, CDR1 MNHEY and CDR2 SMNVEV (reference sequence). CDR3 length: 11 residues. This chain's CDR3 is CASRGYNEQFF.

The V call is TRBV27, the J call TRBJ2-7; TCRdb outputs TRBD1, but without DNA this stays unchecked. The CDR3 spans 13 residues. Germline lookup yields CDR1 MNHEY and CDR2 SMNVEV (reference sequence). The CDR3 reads CASSPYHRDEQYF.

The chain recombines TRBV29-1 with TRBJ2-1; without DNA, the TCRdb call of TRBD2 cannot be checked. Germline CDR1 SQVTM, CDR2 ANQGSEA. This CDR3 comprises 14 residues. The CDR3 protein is CSVKAGGPGNEQFF.

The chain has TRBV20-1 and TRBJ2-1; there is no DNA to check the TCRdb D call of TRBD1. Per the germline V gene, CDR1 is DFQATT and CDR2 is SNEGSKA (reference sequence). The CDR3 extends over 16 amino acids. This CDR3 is CSARDLDRDSYNEQLF.

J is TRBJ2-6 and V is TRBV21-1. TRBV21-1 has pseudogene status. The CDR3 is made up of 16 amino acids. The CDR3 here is CASSPSPRSGANVLTF.

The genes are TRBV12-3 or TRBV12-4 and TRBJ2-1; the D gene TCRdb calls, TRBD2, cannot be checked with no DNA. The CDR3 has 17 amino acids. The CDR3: CASSPLSSGPTYNEQFF.

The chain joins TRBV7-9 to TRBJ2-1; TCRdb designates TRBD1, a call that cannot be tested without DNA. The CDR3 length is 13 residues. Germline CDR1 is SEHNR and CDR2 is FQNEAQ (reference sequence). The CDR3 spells CASSDGQSSEQFF.

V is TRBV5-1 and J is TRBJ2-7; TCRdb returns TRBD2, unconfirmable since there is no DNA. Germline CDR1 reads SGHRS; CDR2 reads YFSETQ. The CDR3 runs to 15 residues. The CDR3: CASSLERAYSYEQYF.

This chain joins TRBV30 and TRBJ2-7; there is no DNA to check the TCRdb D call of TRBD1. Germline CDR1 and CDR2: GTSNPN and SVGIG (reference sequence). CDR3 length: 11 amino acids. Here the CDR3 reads CAWTQGREQYF.

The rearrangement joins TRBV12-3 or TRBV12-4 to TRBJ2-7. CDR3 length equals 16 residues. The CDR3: CASSLEEQGGPYEQYF.

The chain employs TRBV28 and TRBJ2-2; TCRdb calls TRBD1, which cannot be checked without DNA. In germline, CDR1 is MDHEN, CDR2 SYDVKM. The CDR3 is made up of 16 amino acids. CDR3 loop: CASSRDRGRLSGELFF.

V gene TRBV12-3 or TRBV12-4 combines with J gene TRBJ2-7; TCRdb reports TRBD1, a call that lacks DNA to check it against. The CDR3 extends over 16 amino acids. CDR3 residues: CASSTLMRQGEYEQYF.

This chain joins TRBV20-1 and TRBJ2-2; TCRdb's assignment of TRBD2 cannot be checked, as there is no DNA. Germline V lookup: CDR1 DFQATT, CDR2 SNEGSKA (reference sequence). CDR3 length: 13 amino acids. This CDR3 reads CSASQEGPGELFF.

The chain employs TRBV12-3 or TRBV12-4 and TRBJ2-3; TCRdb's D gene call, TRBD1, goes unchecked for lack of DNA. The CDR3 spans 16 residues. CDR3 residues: CASSFPGQEGTDTQYF.

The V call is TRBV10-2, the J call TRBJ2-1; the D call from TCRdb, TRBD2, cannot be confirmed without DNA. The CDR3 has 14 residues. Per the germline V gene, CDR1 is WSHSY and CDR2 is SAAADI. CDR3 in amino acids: CASSGSRGLNEQFF.

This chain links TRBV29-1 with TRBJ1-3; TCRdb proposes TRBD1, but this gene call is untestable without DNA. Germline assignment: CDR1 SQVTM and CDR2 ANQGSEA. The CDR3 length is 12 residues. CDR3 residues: CSVEWAGNTIYF.